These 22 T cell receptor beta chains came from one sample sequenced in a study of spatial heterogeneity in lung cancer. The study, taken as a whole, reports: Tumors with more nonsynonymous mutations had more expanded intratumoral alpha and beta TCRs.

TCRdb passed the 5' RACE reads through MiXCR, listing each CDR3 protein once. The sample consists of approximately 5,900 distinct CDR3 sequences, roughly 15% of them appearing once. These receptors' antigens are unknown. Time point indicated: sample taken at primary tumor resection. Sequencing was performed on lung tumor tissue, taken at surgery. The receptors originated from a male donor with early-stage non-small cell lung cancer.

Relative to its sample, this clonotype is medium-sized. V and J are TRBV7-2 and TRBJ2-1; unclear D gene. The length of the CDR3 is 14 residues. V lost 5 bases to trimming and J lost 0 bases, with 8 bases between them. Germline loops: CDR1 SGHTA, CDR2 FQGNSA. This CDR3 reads CASSPLFSYNEQFF. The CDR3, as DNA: TGTGCCAGCAGCCCCCTGTTCTCCTACAATGAGCAGTTCTTC.

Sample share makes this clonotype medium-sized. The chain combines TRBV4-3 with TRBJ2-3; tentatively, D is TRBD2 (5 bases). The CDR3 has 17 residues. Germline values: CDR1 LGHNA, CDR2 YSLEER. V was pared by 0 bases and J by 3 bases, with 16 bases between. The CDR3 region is CASSQDIAGPGTDTQYF. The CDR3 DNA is TGCGCCAGCAGCCAAGATATCGCGGGCCCGGGTACAGATACGCAGTATTTT.

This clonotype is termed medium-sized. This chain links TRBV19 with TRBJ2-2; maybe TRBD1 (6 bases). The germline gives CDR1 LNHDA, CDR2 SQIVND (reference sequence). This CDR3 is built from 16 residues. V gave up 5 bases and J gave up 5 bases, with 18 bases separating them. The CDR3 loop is CASSRTGTLKTGELFF. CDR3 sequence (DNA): TGTGCCAGTAGTCGTACCGGGACACTCAAGACCGGGGAGCTGTTTTTT.

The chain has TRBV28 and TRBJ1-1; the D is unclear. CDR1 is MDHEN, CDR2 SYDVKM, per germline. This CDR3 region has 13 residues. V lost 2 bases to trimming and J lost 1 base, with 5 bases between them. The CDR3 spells CASSLKENTEAFF. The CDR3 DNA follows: TGTGCCAGCAGTTTAAAGGAGAACACTGAAGCTTTCTTT. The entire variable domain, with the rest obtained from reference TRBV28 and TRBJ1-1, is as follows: DVKVTQSSRYLVKRTGEKVFLECVQDMDHENMFWYRQDPGLGLRLIYFSYDVKMKEKGDIPEGYSVSREKKERFSLILESASTNQTSMYLCASSLKENTEAFFGQGTRLTVV.

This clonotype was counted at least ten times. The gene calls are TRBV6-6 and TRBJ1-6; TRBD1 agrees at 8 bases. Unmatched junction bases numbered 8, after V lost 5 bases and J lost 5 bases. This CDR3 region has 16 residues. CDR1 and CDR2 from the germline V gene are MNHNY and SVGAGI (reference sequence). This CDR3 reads CASSPQGRGHNSPLHF. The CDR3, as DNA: TGTGCCAGCAGTCCCCAAGGCAGGGGGCATAATTCACCCCTCCACTTT.

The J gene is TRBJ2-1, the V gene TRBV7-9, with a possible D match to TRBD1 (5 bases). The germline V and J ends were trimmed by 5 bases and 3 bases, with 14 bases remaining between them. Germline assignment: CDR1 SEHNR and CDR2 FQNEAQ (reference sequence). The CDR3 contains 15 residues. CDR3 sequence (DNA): TGTGCCAGCAGCCCAGCTGACAGTTTCTACAATGAGCAGTTCTTC. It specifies CASSPADSFYNEQFF.

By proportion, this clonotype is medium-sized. The CDR3 DNA is TGTGCCAGCAGTAAGGGATGGAACACTGAAGCTTTCTTT. It translates to CASSKGWNTEAFF. The V call is TRBV28, the J call TRBJ1-1; D gene ambiguous. Germline values: CDR1 MDHEN, CDR2 SYDVKM. V lost 5 bases and J lost 1, with 8 bases in between. The CDR3 extends over 13 amino acids.

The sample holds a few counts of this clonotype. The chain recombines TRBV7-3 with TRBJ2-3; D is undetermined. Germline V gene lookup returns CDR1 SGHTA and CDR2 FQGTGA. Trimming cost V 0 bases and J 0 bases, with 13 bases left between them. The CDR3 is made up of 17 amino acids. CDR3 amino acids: CASSLTPAGPSTDTQYF. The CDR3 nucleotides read TGTGCCAGCAGCTTAACCCCTGCCGGACCTAGCACAGATACGCAGTATTTT. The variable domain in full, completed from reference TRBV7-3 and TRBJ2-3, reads GAGVSQTPSNKVTEKGKYVELRCDPISGHTALYWYRQSLGQGPEFLIYFQGTGAADDSGLPNDRFFAVRPEGSVSTLKIQRTERGDSAVYLCASSLTPAGPSTDTQYFGPGTRLTVL.

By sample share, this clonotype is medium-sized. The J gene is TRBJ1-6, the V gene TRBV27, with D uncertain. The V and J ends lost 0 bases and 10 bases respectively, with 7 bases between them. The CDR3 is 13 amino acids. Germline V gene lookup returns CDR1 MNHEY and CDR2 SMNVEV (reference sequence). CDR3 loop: CASSLSGDSPLHF. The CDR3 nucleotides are TGTGCCAGCAGTTTATCCGGCGACTCACCCCTCCACTTT.

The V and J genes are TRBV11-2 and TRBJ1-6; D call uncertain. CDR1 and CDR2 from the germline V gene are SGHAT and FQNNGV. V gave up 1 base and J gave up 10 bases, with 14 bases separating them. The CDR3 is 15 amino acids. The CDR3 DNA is TGTGCCAGCAGCTTAGTCACAAGCCCGGGGTCACCCCTCCACTTT. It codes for CASSLVTSPGSPLHF.

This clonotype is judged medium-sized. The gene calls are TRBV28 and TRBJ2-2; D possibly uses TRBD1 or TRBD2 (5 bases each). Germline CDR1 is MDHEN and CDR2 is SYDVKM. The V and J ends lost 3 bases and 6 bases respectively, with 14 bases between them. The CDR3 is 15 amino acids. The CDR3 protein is CASSLGQGDAGELFF. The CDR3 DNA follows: TGTGCCAGCAGTTTGGGTCAGGGAGACGCCGGGGAGCTGTTTTTT.

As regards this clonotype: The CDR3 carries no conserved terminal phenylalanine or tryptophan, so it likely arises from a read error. CDR3 DNA sequence: TGTGCCAGCAGCAGGCAGGGGGTTGTCAATGAGCAGTTCTAC. This gives the protein CASSRQGVVNEQFY. This rearrangement joins TRBV5-6 to TRBJ2-1; 7 nucleotides match TRBD1. Looked up from germline, CDR1 is SGHDT and CDR2 is YYEEEE. The CDR3 has 14 amino acids. Trimming took 4 bases from V and 6 from J; bases not matched to a gene: 7.

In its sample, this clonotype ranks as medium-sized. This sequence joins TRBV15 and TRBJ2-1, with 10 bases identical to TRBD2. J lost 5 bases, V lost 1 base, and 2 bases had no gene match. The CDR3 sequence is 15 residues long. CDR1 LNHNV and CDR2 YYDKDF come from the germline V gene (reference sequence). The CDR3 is CATSRGGLANNEQFF. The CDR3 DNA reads TGTGCCACCAGCAGAGGGGGACTAGCGAACAATGAGCAGTTCTTC.

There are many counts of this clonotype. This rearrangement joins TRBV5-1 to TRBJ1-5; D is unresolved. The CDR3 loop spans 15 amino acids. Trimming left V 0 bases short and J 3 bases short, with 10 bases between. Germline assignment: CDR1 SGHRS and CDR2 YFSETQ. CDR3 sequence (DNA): TGCGCCAGCAGCTTGGGGCCACAGATCAATCAGCCCCAGCATTTT. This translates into CASSLGPQINQPQHF.

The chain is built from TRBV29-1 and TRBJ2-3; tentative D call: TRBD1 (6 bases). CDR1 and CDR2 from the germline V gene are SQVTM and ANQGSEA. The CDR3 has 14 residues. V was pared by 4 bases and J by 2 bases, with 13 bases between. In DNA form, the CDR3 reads TGCAGCGTTGCGGGGACAAGGGCCACAGATACGCAGTATTTT. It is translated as CSVAGTRATDTQYF.

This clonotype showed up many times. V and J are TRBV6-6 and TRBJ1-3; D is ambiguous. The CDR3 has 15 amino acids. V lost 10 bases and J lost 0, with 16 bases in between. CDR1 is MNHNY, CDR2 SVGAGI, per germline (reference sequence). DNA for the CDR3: TGTGCCACCCTTCTGAGTCCCTTCTCTGGAAACACCATATATTTT. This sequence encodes CATLLSPFSGNTIYF.

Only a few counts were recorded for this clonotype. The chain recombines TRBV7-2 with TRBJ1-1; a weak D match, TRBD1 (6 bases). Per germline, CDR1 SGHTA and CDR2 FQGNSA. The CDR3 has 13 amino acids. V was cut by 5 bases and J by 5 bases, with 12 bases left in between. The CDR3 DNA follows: TGTGCCAGCAGCCGCAGTACAGGGACTGAAGCTTTCTTT. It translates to CASSRSTGTEAFF.

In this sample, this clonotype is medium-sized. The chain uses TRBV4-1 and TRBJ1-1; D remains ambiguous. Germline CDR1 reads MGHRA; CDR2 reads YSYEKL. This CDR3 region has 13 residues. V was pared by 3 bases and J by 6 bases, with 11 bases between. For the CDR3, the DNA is TGCGCCAGCAGCCACAAAAATGCCCCTGAAGCTTTCTTT. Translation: CASSHKNAPEAFF.

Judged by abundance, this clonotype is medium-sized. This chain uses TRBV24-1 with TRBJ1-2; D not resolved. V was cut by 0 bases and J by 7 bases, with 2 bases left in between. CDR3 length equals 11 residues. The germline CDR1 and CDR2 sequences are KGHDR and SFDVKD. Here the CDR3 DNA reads TGTGCCACCAGTGATTTGTTTGGCTACACCTTC. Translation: CATSDLFGYTF.

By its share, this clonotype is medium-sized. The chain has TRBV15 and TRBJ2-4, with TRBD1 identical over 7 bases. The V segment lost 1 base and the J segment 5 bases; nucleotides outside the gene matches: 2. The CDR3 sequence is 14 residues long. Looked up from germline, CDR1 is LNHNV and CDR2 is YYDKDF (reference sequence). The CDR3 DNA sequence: TGTGCCACCAGCAGAGGGCAGGGGGAAAACATTCAGTACTTC. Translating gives CATSRGQGENIQYF. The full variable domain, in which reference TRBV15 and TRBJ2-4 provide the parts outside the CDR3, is DAMVIQNPRYQVTQFGKPVTLSCSQTLNHNVMYWYQQKSSQAPKLLFHYYDKDFNNEADTPDNFQSRRPNTSFCFLDIRSPGLGDTAMYLCATSRGQGENIQYFGAGTRLSVL.

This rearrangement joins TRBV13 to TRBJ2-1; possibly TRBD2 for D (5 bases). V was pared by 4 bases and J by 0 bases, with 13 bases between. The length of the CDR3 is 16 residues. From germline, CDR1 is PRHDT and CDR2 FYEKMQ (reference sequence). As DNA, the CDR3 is TGTGCCAGCAGCTCGACTACCCCCAGCTCCTACAATGAGCAGTTCTTC. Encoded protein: CASSSTTPSSYNEQFF.

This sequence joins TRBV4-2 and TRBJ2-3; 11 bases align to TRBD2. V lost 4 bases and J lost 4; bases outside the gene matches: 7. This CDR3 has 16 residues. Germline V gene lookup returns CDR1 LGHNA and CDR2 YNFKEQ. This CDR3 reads CASSPLAGAVSDTQYF. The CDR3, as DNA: TGTGCCAGCAGCCCACTAGCGGGGGCAGTGTCAGATACGCAGTATTTT.